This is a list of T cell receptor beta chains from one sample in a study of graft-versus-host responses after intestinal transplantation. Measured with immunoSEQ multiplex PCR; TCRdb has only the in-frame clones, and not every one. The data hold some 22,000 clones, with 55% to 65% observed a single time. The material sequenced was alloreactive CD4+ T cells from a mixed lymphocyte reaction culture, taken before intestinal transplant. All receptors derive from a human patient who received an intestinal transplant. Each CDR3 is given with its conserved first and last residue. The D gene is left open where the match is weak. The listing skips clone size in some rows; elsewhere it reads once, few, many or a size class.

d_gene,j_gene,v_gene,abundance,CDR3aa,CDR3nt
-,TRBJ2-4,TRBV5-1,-,CASSLSAGLAKNIQYF,TGCGCCAGCAGCTTGTCGGCAGGACTAGCCAAAAACATTCAGTACTTC
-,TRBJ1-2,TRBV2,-,CASSERINYGYTF,TGTGCCAGCAGTGAGAGAATTAACTATGGCTACACCTTC
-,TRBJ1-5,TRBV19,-,CASSRRGVEQPQHF,TGTGCCAGTAGTCGACGGGGGGTCGAGCAGCCCCAGCATTTT
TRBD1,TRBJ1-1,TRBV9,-,CASSPRQGATEAFF,TGTGCCAGCAGCCCGAGACAGGGAGCCACTGAAGCTTTCTTT
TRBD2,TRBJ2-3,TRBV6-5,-,CASRRDYSTDTQYF,TGTGCCAGCAGGAGGGACTACTCCACAGATACGCAGTATTTT
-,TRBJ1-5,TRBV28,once,CASSFYEGSNQPQHF,TGTGCCAGCAGTTTCTACGAGGGAAGCAATCAGCCCCAGCATTTT
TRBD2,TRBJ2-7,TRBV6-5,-,CASSYLAGNFYEQYF,TGTGCCAGCAGTTACTTAGCGGGGAACTTCTACGAGCAGTACTTC
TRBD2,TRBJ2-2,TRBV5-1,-,CASSLGPSGITGELFF,TGCGCCAGCAGCTTGGGCCCTAGCGGGATCACCGGGGAGCTGTTTTTT
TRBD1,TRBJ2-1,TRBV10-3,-,CAISQTGGSYNEQFF,TGTGCCATCAGCCAGACAGGGGGCTCCTACAATGAGCAGTTCTTC
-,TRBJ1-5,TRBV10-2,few,CASSEWRTGEQPQHF,TGCGCCAGCAGTGAGTGGAGGACGGGGGAACAGCCCCAGCATTTT
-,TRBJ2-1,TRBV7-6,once,CASSSDYQSYNEQFF,TGTGCCAGCAGCTCGGACTACCAGTCCTACAATGAGCAGTTCTTC
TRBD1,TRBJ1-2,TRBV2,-,CASRDTGTGVDGYTF,TGTGCCAGCAGGGATACCGGGACAGGGGTGGATGGCTACACCTTC
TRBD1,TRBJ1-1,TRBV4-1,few,CASSQGTGISWNTEAFF,TGCGCCAGCAGCCAAGGGACAGGTATTAGTTGGAACACTGAAGCTTTCTTT
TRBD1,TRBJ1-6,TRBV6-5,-,CATRQGRYGSPLHF,TGTGCCACCCGACAGGGGCGTTACGGTTCACCCCTCCACTTT
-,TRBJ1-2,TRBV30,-,CAWSRLSNYGYTF,TGTGCCTGGAGTAGACTTTCCAACTATGGCTACACCTTC
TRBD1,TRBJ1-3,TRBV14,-,CASSHRGTSGNTIYF,TGTGCCAGCAGCCACAGGGGGACCTCTGGAAACACCATATATTTT
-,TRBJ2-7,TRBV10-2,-,CASSEGDTYEQYF,TGCGCCAGCAGTGAGGGGGACACCTACGAGCAGTACTTC
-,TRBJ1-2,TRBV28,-,CASSSNYGYTF,TGTGCCAGCAGTTCAAACTATGGCTACACCTTC
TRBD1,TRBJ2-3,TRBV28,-,CASSTGVTDTQYF,TGTGCCAGCTCGACAGGGGTAACAGATACGCAGTATTTT
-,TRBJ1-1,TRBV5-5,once,CASSLQVRLNTEAFF,TGTGCCAGCAGCTTACAGGTGCGACTGAACACTGAAGCTTTCTTT
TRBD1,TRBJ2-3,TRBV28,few,CASSLGTGGTDTQYF,TGTGCCAGCAGTTTAGGGACAGGGGGCACAGATACGCAGTATTTT
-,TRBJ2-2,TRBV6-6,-,CASSSKLYGGELFF,TGTGCCAGCAGTTCCAAACTCTATGGCGGGGAGCTGTTTTTT
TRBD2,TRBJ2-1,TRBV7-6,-,CASSKRLAGGDEQFF,TGTGCCAGCAGCAAGCGACTAGCGGGGGGGGATGAGCAGTTCTTC
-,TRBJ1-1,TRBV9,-,CASSPQASLNTEAFF,TGTGCCAGCAGCCCCCAGGCCAGCTTGAACACTGAAGCTTTCTTT
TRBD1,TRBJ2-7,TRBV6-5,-,CASSLGQGGEQYF,TGTGCCAGCAGCCTTGGACAGGGCGGCGAGCAGTACTTC
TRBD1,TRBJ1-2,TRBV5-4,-,CASSLPGQGSGYGYTF,TGTGCCAGCAGCTTACCTGGACAGGGGTCGGGGTATGGCTACACCTTC
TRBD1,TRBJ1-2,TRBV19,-,CASRLRGQGEYGYTF,TGTGCCAGTAGGCTCAGGGGGCAAGGCGAGTATGGCTACACCTTC
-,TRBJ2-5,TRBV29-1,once,CSVNGGREQGETQYF,TGCAGCGTGAACGGGGGGCGGGAGCAAGGAGAGACCCAGTACTTC
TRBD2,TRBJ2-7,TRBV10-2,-,CASSEPGTSGSHEQYF,TGCGCCAGCAGTGAGCCGGGGACTAGCGGGAGTCACGAGCAGTACTTC
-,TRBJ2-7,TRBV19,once,CASSWGRSYEQYF,TGTGCCAGTAGCTGGGGGCGTTCCTACGAGCAGTACTTC
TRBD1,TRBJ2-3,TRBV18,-,CASFSARQGPPKTDTQYF,TGTGCCAGTTTCTCGGCCCGACAGGGTCCCCCGAAAACAGATACGCAGTATTTT
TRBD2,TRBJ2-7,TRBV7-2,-,CASSLVLAGGPIEQYF,TGTGCCAGCAGCTTAGTACTAGCGGGGGGGCCGATCGAGCAGTACTTC
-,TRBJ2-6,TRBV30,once,CAWSVGRVFPGANVLTF,TGTGCCTGGAGTGTAGGCAGGGTATTCCCTGGGGCCAACGTCCTGACTTTC
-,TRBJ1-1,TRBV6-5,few,CASSYSLVTVNTEAFF,TGTGCCAGCAGTTACTCCTTGGTAACGGTGAACACTGAAGCTTTCTTT
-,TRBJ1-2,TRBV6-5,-,CASSPGWGGYTF,TGTGCCAGCAGTCCAGGGTGGGGAGGCTACACCTTC
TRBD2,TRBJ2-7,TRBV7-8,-,CASSALWGGTSGSLTREQYF,TGTGCCAGCAGCGCGCTGTGGGGCGGGACTAGCGGCTCTCTGACCCGCGAGCAGTACTTC
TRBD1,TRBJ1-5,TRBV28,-,CASRETGGQPQHF,TGTGCCAGCAGGGAGACAGGGGGCCAGCCCCAGCATTTT
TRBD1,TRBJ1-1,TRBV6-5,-,CASSWTGGSAEAFF,TGTGCCAGCAGCTGGACAGGGGGGTCCGCTGAAGCTTTCTTT
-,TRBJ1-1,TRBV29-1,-,CSVVVLGGNTEAFF,TGCAGCGTTGTAGTTTTAGGGGGAAACACTGAAGCTTTCTTT
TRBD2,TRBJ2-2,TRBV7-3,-,CASSLNSGSSTGELFF,TGTGCCAGCAGTCTTAATAGCGGGAGCAGCACCGGGGAGCTGTTTTTT
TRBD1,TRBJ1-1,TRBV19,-,CASSTSGQAVRAFF,TGTGCCAGTAGTACGAGCGGACAGGCCGTGAGAGCTTTCTTT
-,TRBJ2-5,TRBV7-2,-,CASSAVRVETQYF,TGTGCCAGCAGCGCCGTGAGGGTCGAGACCCAGTACTTC
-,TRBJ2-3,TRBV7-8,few,CASSRDSLSTDTQYF,TGTGCCAGCAGCCGGGACTCCCTTAGCACAGATACGCAGTATTTT